One and the same sample provided the 9 T cell receptor beta chains below, sequenced in a study of blood T cell repertoires in COVID-19. Assay used: immunoSEQ multiplex PCR; TCRdb lists only in-frame clones, some missing. The table has some 270,000 clones, roughly 85% seen once; the top ten hold about 6.2%. Sequencing was performed on PBMCs or T cells enriched from blood (not recorded which). These receptors all come from a woman in her forties or fifties who had been exposed to COVID-19.

The chain is built from TRBV7-2 and TRBJ2-7; the D is unclear. The germline V and J ends were trimmed by 1 base and 4 bases, with 11 bases remaining between them. The CDR3 runs 14 residues. Per the germline V gene, CDR1 is SGHTA and CDR2 is FQGNSA. The CDR3 region is CASSLGTNRYEQYF. CDR3 DNA: TGTGCCAGCAGCTTAGGTACGAATCGGTACGAGCAGTACTTC.

The CDR3 region has the DNA TGTGCCAGCACCGCCGGCAGGAATCAGCCCCAGCATTTT. Translated, it gives CASTAGRNQPQHF. This chain links TRBV2 with TRBJ1-5; D not resolved. CDR1 and CDR2 (germline): SNHLY, FYNNEI. The V and J ends lost 7 bases and 4 bases respectively, with 11 bases between them. CDR3 length equals 13 residues.

The chain carries TRBV5-4 and TRBJ1-4; maybe TRBD1 (5 bases). This CDR3 is built from 15 residues. V was cut by 2 bases and J by 0 bases, with 8 bases left in between. From germline, CDR1 is SGHNT and CDR2 YYREEE (reference sequence). The CDR3: CASSLRGSTNEKLFF. DNA of the CDR3: TGTGCCAGCAGCTTAAGGGGATCAACTAATGAAAAACTGTTTTTT.

This rearrangement joins TRBV6-6 to TRBJ1-4; 9 nucleotides line up with TRBD1. The CDR3 is made up of 18 amino acids. V was pared by 8 bases and J by 2 bases, with 15 bases of the junction left unmatched. In germline, CDR1 is MNHNY, CDR2 SVGAGI (reference sequence). CDR3 nucleotides: TGTGCCAGCCGTCGCATGATGGGACAGGGATCCACTAATGAAAAACTGTTTTTT. Protein product: CASRRMMGQGSTNEKLFF.

This clone was seen a few times. Other DNA sequences in this sample translate to the same CDR3. The rearrangement uses TRBV12-3 or TRBV12-4 and TRBJ1-1; D is possibly TRBD1 (5 bases). The CDR3 has 13 residues. Deletions cut 4 bases from V and 2 bases from J, with 8 bases between. CDR3 residues: CASSSTVNTEAFF. CDR3 sequence (DNA): TGTGCCAGCAGTTCGACAGTAAACACTGAAGCTTTCTTT.

This rearrangement joins TRBV7-2 to TRBJ1-1; no firm D call. The CDR3 is 13 residues long. CDR1 is SGHTA, CDR2 FQGNSA, per germline. With 2 bases removed from V and 6 bases from J, the gap between germline ends came to 10 bases. The CDR3 loop is CASSLPQTPEAFF. DNA for the CDR3: TGTGCCAGCAGCTTACCCCAGACACCTGAAGCTTTCTTT.

This clone was seen only a few times. The genes are TRBV7-9 and TRBJ1-6; D possibly corresponds to TRBD1 (6 bases). This CDR3 has 14 amino acids. Trimming shortened V by 4 bases and J by 6 bases, and 10 bases separated the two germline ends. Germline CDR1 and CDR2: SEHNR and FQNEAQ (reference sequence). The CDR3 reads CASSSGALNSPLHF. Here the CDR3 DNA reads TGTGCCAGCAGCTCAGGGGCCCTTAATTCACCCCTCCACTTT.

The chain combines TRBV6-5 with TRBJ1-3; possibly TRBD1 for D (6 bases). Germline loops: CDR1 MNHEY, CDR2 SVGAGI. The CDR3 is 15 amino acids. V lost 2 bases and J 7 bases, leaving 15 bases between the germline ends. In DNA, the CDR3 is TGTGCCAGCAGTTACGCCTCACCCGGACAGAACACCATATATTTT. Translated: CASSYASPGQNTIYF.

The chain links TRBV7-2 to TRBJ1-1; D might be TRBD1 (6 bases). CDR1 SGHTA and CDR2 FQGNSA come from the germline V gene. V lost 0 bases, J lost 7 bases, and 12 bases lay in between. The CDR3 is made up of 14 amino acids. The CDR3 loop is CASSLARGEIEAFF. CDR3 sequence (DNA): TGTGCCAGCAGCTTAGCCAGGGGAGAGATTGAAGCTTTCTTT.